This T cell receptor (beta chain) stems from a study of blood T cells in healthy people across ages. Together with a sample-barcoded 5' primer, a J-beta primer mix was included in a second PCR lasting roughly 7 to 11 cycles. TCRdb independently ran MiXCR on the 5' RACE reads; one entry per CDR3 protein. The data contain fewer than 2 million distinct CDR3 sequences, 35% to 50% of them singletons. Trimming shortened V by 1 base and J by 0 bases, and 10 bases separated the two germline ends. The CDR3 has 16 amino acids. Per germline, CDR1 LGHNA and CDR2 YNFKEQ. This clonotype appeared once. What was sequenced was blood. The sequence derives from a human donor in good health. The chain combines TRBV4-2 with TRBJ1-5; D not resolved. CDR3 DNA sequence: TGTGCCAGCAGCCAAGGGGCCCGGCTTAGCAATCAGCCCCAGCATTTT. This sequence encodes CASSQGARLSNQPQHF.